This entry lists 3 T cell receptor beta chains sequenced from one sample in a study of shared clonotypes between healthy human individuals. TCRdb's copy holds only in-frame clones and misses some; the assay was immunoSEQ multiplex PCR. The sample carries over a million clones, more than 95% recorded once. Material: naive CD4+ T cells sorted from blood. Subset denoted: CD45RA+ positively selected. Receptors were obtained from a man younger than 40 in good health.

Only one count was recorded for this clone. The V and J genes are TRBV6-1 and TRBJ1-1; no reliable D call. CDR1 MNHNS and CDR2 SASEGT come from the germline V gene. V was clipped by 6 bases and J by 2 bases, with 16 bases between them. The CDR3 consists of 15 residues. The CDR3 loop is CASRAIFGGNTEAFF. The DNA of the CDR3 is TGTGCCAGCAGGGCTATTTTCGGCGGCAACACTGAAGCTTTCTTT.

CDR3 bases: TGTGCAAGTCGCTTAGCGTCACAGAGTAAGGATAGGACGTTCTTC. This encodes CASRLASQSKDRTFF. The rearrangement links TRBV12-2 to TRBJ2-1. TRBV12-2 is an annotated pseudogene. The CDR3 is 15 amino acids.

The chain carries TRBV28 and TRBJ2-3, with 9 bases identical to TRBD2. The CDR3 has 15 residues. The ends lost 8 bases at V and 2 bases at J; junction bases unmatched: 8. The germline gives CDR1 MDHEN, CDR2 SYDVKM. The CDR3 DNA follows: TGTGCCAGCTCTTTAGCGGGAGTCCTCACAGATACGCAGTATTTT. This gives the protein CASSLAGVLTDTQYF.